These T cell receptor beta chains were read from a single sample in a study of OX40 agonist ivuxolimab in advanced cancers. The assay was immunoSEQ multiplex PCR, and TCRdb's table has in-frame clones only and misses some. The sample holds 70,000 to 95,000 clones, about 90% seen once. The sequenced sample was CD4+ or CD8+ T cells sorted from blood, obtained in a trial of the OX40 agonist ivuxolimab. The receptors come from an adult with an advanced solid tumor such as melanoma, head and neck, liver or kidney cancer. Each CDR3 is given with its conserved first and last residue. The D gene is left open where the match is weak. Not all rows give a size; the values are once, few, many and, for expanded clones, a class.

J,size,D,V,CDR3,DNA
TRBJ2-5,.,TRBD2,TRBV5-1,CASSGSSGETQYF,TGCGCCAGCAGCGGATCTAGCGGAGAGACCCAGTACTTC
TRBJ2-5,.,TRBD2,TRBV9,CASSVGIAGGPRETQYF,TGTGCCAGCAGCGTTGGTATAGCGGGGGGTCCTCGGGAGACCCAGTACTTC
TRBJ2-7,.,TRBD2,TRBV7-9,CASSPLAGISYEQYF,TGTGCCAGCAGCCCCCTAGCGGGGATTAGCTACGAGCAGTACTTC
TRBJ2-2,.,TRBD1,TRBV10-1,CASSAGQVTGELFF,TGCGCCAGCAGTGCGGGACAGGTCACCGGGGAGCTGTTTTTT
TRBJ2-3,.,TRBD2,TRBV7-2,CASSLVVSSGTDTQYF,TGTGCCAGCAGCTTAGTAGTTTCTAGCGGAACAGATACGCAGTATTTT
TRBJ1-2,.,.,TRBV27,CASSRASSSQSGYTF,TGTGCCAGCAGTAGGGCCTCGTCGTCGCAGTCGGGCTACACCTTC
TRBJ2-3,once,.,TRBV10-1,CASSERQADTQYF,TGCGCCAGCAGTGAGCGGCAGGCAGATACGCAGTATTTT
TRBJ2-7,.,.,TRBV6-1,CASRQPPTYEQYF,TGTGCCAGCAGACAACCCCCGACCTACGAGCAGTACTTC
TRBJ2-1,.,.,TRBV30,CAWSPRESRQFF,TGTGCCTGGAGTCCCCGTGAGTCACGGCAGTTCTTC
TRBJ1-1,.,.,TRBV11-3,CASSLGEETEAFF,TGTGCCAGCAGCTTAGGGGAGGAGACTGAAGCTTTCTTT
TRBJ2-1,.,.,TRBV6-5,CASSYSGGVMNEQFF,TGTGCCAGCAGTTACTCCGGCGGGGTCATGAATGAGCAGTTCTTC
TRBJ2-2,.,.,TRBV5-1,CASSLIATGELFF,TGCGCCAGCAGCTTGATTGCAACCGGGGAGCTGTTTTTT
TRBJ1-6,.,.,TRBV6-6,CASSYFDNSPLHF,TGTGCCAGCAGTTACTTTGATAATTCACCCCTCCACTTT
TRBJ2-5,.,TRBD1,TRBV18,CASSINRGRETQYF,TGTGCCAGCTCAATCAACAGGGGTCGGGAGACCCAGTACTTC
TRBJ2-2,.,.,TRBV5-1,CASSSQGTGELFF,TGCGCCAGCAGCTCGCAGGGAACCGGGGAGCTGTTTTTT
TRBJ2-1,.,TRBD2,TRBV5-6,CASVREGLSEQFF,TGTGCCAGCGTTCGGGAGGGCCTCTCTGAGCAGTTCTTC
TRBJ1-5,.,.,TRBV5-1,CASRGGEAQPQHF,TGCGCCTCCCGTGGCGGGGAGGCTCAGCCCCAGCATTTT
TRBJ1-1,once,.,TRBV11-2,CASSLAPGIEAFF,TGTGCCAGCAGCTTAGCTCCAGGAATTGAAGCTTTCTTT
TRBJ2-5,once,TRBD2,TRBV19,CASSPGGVQETQYF,TGTGCCAGTAGTCCCGGGGGGGTTCAAGAGACCCAGTACTTC
TRBJ2-7,.,TRBD1,TRBV7-3,CASSLFLSGRDRAYEQYF,TGTGCCAGCAGCTTATTTCTCTCTGGCAGAGACAGGGCCTACGAGCAGTACTTC
TRBJ2-7,.,TRBD2,TRBV5-1,CASSPGLAAPSYEQYF,TGCGCCAGCAGCCCGGGACTAGCGGCCCCCTCCTACGAGCAGTACTTC
TRBJ2-1,.,.,TRBV4-2,CASSQASSGSYNEQFF,TGTGCCAGCAGCCAAGCGTCGAGTGGCTCCTACAATGAGCAGTTCTTC
TRBJ2-7,.,TRBD2,TRBV10-3,CAISTVAGGRFEQYF,TGTGCCATCAGTACCGTAGCGGGGGGGCGATTCGAGCAGTACTTC
TRBJ2-2,.,.,TRBV30,CAWSVQGSGELFF,TGTGCCTGGAGTGTACAGGGTTCCGGGGAGCTGTTTTTT
TRBJ2-7,.,TRBD1,TRBV18,CASSLTDRSSEQYF,TGTGCCAGCTCACTAACGGACAGGTCCTCTGAGCAGTACTTC
TRBJ1-4,.,.,TRBV6-5,CASAAGYNEKLFF,TGTGCCAGCGCAGCAGGGTATAATGAAAAACTGTTTTTT
TRBJ1-3,.,TRBD1,TRBV2,CASSSGTDSGNTIYF,TGTGCCAGCAGTTCAGGGACAGACTCTGGAAACACCATATATTTT
TRBJ1-1,.,.,TRBV30,CAWCWGLNTEAFF,TGTGCCTGGTGTTGGGGATTGAACACTGAAGCTTTCTTT
TRBJ1-4,.,.,TRBV5-1,CASSLEGRANEKLFF,TGCGCCAGCAGCTTGGAGGGCCGGGCTAATGAAAAACTGTTTTTT
TRBJ2-1,once,.,TRBV6-1,CASVTGHSYNEQFF,TGTGCCAGCGTAACAGGCCACTCCTACAATGAGCAGTTCTTC
TRBJ1-1,few,.,TRBV11-3,CASSLWGGNTEAFF,TGTGCCAGCAGCTTGTGGGGTGGGAACACTGAAGCTTTCTTT
TRBJ1-5,.,.,TRBV6-6,CASSPSGTSQPQHF,TGTGCCAGCAGCCCGTCCGGGACGAGTCAGCCCCAGCATTTT
TRBJ2-7,.,TRBD1,TRBV30,CAWSRDRSYEQYF,TGTGCCTGGAGCAGGGACAGATCCTACGAGCAGTACTTC
TRBJ1-4,few,.,TRBV5-1,CASSLRTATNEKLFF,TGCGCCAGCAGCCTTCGGACAGCAACTAATGAAAAACTGTTTTTT
TRBJ1-1,.,.,TRBV9,CASSVGDSYTEAFF,TGTGCCAGCAGCGTAGGTGACAGCTACACTGAAGCTTTCTTT
TRBJ1-4,.,.,TRBV6-1,CASSPKADEKLFF,TGTGCCAGCAGCCCCAAGGCAGATGAAAAACTGTTTTTT
TRBJ2-7,.,TRBD2,TRBV4-1,CASSQDGTSEGEQYF,TGCGCCAGCAGCCAAGATGGGACTAGCGAGGGCGAGCAGTACTTC
TRBJ2-2,.,.,TRBV5-4,CASSSQLSGELFF,TGTGCCAGCAGCTCACAGCTCTCCGGGGAGCTGTTTTTT
TRBJ2-7,.,.,TRBV7-2,CASSYGQPEGEQYF,TGTGCCAGCAGCTACGGACAGCCCGAAGGCGAGCAGTACTTC
TRBJ1-5,.,.,TRBV30,CAWSGVGADGNQPQHF,TGTGCCTGGAGTGGGGTTGGGGCGGACGGGAATCAGCCCCAGCATTTT
TRBJ1-5,.,.,TRBV2,CASRQAGRNQPQHF,TGTGCCAGCAGGCAGGCGGGTCGCAATCAGCCCCAGCATTTT
TRBJ2-5,few,.,TRBV7-3,CASSPIPDWGTQYF,TGTGCCAGCAGCCCCATCCCCGATTGGGGGACCCAGTACTTC
TRBJ2-7,.,.,TRBV19,CASSPEGVNPYEQYF,TGTGCCAGTAGTCCTGAGGGGGTAAACCCCTACGAGCAGTACTTC
TRBJ2-3,.,.,TRBV2,CASSTKETSLRTTDTQYF,TGTGCCAGCAGTACCAAAGAGACTAGTTTGAGGACCACAGATACGCAGTATTTT
TRBJ1-1,.,.,TRBV30,CAWSPDGHGAEAFF,TGTGCCTGGAGTCCCGACGGGCATGGCGCTGAAGCTTTCTTT
TRBJ1-5,.,TRBD1,TRBV5-1,CASSPDRGRQPQHF,TGCGCCAGCAGCCCGGACAGGGGTCGTCAGCCCCAGCATTTT
TRBJ1-6,.,TRBD1,TRBV18,CASSPSTGVDNSPLHF,TGTGCCAGCTCACCATCCACAGGGGTCGATAATTCACCCCTCCACTTT
TRBJ1-5,once,.,TRBV6-1,CASSESRENSNQPQHF,TGTGCCAGCAGTGAAAGCAGGGAAAACAGCAATCAGCCCCAGCATTTT
TRBJ1-2,.,TRBD1,TRBV29-1,CSVTTGGGGYGYTF,TGCAGCGTGACCACAGGGGGCGGGGGCTATGGCTACACCTTC
TRBJ2-2,.,.,TRBV7-7,CASSLAANTGELFF,TGTGCTAGCAGCTTAGCGGCGAACACCGGGGAGCTGTTTTTT
TRBJ2-7,.,.,TRBV7-2,CASSWAGQSYEQYF,TGTGCCAGCAGCTGGGCGGGACAGTCCTACGAGCAGTACTTC
TRBJ2-3,.,.,TRBV5-1,CASLQLGGATDTQYF,TGCGCCAGTCTACAGTTGGGGGGGGCCACAGATACGCAGTATTTT
TRBJ2-5,.,.,TRBV29-1,CSVSQGGSETQYF,TGCAGCGTTTCGCAGGGCGGTTCGGAGACCCAGTACTTC